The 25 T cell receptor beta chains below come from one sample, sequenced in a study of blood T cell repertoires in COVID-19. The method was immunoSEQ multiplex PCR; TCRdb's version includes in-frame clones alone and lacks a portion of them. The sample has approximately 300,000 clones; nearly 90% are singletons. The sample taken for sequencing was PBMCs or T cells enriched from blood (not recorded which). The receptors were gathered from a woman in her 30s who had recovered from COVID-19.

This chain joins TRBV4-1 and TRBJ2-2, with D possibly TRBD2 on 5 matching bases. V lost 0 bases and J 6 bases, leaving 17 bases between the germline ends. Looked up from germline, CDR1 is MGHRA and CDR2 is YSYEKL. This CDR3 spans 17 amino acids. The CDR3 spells CASSQDSHGVGAGELFF. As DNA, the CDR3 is TGCGCCAGCAGCCAAGATTCCCACGGTGTGGGAGCCGGGGAGCTGTTTTTT.

The CDR3 spells CASSYPDRAEYGYTF. The CDR3 DNA sequence: TGTGCCAGCAGTTACCCCGACAGGGCGGAATATGGCTACACCTTC. The J gene is TRBJ1-2, the V gene TRBV6-2 or TRBV6-3; the match to TRBD1 covers 7 bases. CDR3 size: 15 residues. From germline, CDR1 is MNHEY and CDR2 SVGEGT. V lost 2 bases and J lost 5; bases outside the gene matches: 8.

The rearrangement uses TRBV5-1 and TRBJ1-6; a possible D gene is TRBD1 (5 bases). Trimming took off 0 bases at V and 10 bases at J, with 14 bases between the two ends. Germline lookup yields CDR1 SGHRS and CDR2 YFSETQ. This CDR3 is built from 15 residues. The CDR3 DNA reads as TGCGCCAGCAGCTTGGAGGGGAGGGAGCAATCACCCCTCCACTTT. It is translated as CASSLEGREQSPLHF. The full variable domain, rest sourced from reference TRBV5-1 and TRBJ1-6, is KAGVTQTPRYLIKTRGQQVTLSCSPISGHRSVSWYQQTPGQGLQFLFEYFSETQRNKGNFPGRFSGRQFSNSRSEMNVSTLELGDSALYLCASSLEGREQSPLHFGNGTRLTVT.

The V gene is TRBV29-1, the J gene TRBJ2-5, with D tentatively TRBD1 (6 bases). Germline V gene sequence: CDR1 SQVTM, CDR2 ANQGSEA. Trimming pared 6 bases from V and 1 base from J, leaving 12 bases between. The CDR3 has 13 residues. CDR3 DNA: TGCAGCGTAACAAACAGGGTCCAAGAGACCCAGTACTTC. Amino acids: CSVTNRVQETQYF.

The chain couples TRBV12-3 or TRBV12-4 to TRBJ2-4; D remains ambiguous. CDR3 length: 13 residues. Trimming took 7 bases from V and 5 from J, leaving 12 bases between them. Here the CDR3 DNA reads TGTGCCAGCACTGATACTAAGCAAAACATTCAGTACTTC. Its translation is CASTDTKQNIQYF.

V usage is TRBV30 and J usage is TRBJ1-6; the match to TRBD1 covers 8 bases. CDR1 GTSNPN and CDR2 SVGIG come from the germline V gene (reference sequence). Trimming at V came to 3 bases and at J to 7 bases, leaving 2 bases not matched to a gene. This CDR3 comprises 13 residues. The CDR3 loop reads CAWRRTGNSPLHF. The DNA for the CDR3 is TGTGCCTGGAGACGGACAGGGAATTCACCCCTCCACTTT.

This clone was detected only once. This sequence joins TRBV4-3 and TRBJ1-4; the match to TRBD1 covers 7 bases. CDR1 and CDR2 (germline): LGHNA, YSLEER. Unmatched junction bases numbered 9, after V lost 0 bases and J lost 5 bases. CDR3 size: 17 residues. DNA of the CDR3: TGCGCCAGCAGCCAAGATCGGCCCGGGACAGAGAATGAAAAACTGTTTTTT. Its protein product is CASSQDRPGTENEKLFF.

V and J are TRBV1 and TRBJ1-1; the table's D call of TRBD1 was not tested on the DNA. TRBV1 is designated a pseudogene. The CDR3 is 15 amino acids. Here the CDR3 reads CTSSHFDRGGTEAFF. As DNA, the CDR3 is TGCACCAGCAGCCACTTCGACAGGGGTGGGACTGAAGCTTTCTTT.

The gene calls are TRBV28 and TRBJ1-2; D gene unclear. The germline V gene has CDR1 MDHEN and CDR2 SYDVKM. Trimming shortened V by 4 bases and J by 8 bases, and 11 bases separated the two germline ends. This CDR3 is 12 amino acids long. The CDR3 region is CASSSELNGYTF. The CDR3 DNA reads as TGTGCCAGCAGTTCCGAACTAAACGGCTACACCTTC.

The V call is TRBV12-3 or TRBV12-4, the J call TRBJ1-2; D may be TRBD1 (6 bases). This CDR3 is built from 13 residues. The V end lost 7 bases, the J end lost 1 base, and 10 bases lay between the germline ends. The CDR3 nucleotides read TGTGCCAGCAAAGGGGGGGTTAACTATGGCTACACCTTC. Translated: CASKGGVNYGYTF.

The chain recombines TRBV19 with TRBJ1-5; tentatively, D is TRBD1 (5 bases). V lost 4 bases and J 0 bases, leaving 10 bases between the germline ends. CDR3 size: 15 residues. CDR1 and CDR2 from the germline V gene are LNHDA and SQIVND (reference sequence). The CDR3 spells CASSSAGGSNQPQHF. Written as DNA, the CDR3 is TGTGCCAGTAGTAGTGCGGGGGGTAGCAATCAGCCCCAGCATTTT.

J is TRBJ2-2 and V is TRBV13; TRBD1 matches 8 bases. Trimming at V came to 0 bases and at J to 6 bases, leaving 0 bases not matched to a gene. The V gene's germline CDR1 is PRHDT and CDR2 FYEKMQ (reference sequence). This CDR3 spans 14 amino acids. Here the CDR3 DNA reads TGTGCCAGCAGCTTAGGACAGGGGGCCGGGGAGCTGTTTTTT. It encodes CASSLGQGAGELFF.

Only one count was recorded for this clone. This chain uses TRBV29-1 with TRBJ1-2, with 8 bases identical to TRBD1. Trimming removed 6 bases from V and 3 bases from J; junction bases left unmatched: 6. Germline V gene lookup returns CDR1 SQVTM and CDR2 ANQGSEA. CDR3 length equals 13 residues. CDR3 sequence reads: CSVTGGDYYGYTF. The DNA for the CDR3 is TGCAGCGTCACAGGGGGGGATTACTATGGCTACACCTTC.

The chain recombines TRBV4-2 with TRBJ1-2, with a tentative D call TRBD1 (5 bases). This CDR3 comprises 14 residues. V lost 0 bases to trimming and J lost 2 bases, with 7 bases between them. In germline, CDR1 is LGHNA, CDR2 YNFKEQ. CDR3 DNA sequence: TGTGCCAGCAGCCAAGAGGAGGGGAACTATGGCTACACCTTC. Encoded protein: CASSQEEGNYGYTF.

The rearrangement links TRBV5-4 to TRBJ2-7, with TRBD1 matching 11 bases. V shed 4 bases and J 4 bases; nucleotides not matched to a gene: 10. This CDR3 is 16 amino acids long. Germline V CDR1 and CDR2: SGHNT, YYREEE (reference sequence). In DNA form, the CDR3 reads TGTGCCAGCAGCCCCTCGGGACAGGGGGTAGGGTACGAGCAGTACTTC. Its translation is CASSPSGQGVGYEQYF.

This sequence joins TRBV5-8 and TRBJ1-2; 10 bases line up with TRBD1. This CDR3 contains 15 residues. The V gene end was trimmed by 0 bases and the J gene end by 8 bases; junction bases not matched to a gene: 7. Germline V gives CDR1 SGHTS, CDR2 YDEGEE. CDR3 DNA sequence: TGTGCCAGCAGCTTGGGGGACAGGGGATTCGGGGGCTACACCTTC. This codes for CASSLGDRGFGGYTF.

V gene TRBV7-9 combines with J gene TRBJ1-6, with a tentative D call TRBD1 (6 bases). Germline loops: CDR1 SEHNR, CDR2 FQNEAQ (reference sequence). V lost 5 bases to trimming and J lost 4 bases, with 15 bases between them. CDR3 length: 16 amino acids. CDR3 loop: CASSPPGHGYNSPLHF. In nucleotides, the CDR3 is TGTGCCAGCAGCCCGCCGGGACACGGATATAATTCACCCCTCCACTTT.

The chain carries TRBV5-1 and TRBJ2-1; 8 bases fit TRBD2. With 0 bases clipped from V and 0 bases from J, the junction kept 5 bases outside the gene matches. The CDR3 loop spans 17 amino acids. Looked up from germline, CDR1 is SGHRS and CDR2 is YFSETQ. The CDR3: CASSLVSGGFSYNEQFF. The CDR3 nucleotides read TGCGCCAGCAGCTTGGTGAGCGGGGGTTTCTCCTACAATGAGCAGTTCTTC.

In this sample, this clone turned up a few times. CDR3 in DNA: TGTGCCTGGAGTGGCGCGGATTCACCCCTCCACTTT. Translated: CAWSGADSPLHF. The genes are TRBV30 and TRBJ1-6; D not resolved. The V gene's germline CDR1 is GTSNPN and CDR2 SVGIG (reference sequence). This CDR3 contains 12 residues. Trimming stripped 1 base from V and 8 bases from J, with 6 bases between.

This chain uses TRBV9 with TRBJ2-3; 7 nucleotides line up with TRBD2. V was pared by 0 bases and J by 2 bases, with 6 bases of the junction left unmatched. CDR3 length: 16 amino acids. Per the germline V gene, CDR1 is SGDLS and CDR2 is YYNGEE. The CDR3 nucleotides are TGTGCCAGCAGCGTAGGGGCGGCGGGGGACACAGATACGCAGTATTTT. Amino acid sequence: CASSVGAAGDTDTQYF.

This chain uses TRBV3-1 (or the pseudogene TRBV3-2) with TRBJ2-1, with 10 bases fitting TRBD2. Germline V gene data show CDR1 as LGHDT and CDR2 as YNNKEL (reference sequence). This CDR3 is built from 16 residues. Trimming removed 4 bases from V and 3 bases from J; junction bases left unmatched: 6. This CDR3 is CASSPIAGGLYNEQFF. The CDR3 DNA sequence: TGTGCCAGCAGCCCCATAGCGGGGGGTCTCTACAATGAGCAGTTCTTC.

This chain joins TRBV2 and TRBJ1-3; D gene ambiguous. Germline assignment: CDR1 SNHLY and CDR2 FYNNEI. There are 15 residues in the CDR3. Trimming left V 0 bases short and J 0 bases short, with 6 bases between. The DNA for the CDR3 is TGTGCCAGCAGTGAAGCTAGGAGCTCTGGAAACACCATATATTTT. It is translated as CASSEARSSGNTIYF.

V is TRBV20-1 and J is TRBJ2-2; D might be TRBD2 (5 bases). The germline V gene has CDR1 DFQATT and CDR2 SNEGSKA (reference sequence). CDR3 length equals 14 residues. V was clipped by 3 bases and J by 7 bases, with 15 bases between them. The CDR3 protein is CSASSAQKSGELFF. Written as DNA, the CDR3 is TGCAGTGCTAGTAGCGCTCAAAAAAGCGGGGAGCTGTTTTTT.

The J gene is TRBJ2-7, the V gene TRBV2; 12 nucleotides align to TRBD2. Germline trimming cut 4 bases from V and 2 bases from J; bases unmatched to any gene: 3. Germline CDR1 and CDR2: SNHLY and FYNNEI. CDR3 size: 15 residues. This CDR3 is CASSGRLAGAYEQYF. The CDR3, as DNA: TGTGCCAGCAGTGGTCGACTAGCGGGGGCCTACGAGCAGTACTTC.

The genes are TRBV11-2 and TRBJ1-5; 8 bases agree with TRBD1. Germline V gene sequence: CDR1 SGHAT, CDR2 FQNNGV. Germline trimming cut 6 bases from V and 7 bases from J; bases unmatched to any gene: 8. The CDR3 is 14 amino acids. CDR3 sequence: CASRNTGGGQPQHF. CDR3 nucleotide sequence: TGTGCCAGCAGAAACACAGGGGGGGGCCAGCCCCAGCATTTT.